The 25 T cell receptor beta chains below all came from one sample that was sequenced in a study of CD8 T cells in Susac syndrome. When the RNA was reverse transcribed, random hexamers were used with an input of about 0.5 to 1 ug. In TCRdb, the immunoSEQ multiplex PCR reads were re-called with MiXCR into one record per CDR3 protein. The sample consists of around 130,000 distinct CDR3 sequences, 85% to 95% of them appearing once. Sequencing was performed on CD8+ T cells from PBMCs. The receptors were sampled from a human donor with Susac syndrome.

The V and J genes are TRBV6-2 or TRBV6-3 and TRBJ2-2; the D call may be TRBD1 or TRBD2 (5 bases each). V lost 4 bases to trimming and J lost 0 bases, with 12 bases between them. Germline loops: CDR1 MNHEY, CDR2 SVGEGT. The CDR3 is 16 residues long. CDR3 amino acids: CASSLPGTANTGELFF. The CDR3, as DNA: TGTGCCAGCAGTTTACCGGGGACCGCGAACACCGGGGAGCTGTTTTTT.

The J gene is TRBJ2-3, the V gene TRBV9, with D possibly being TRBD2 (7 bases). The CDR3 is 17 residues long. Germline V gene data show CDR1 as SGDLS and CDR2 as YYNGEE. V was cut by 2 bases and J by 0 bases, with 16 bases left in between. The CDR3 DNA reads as TGTGCCAGCAGCGTGGGGGGGGCGGGCACTAGCACAGATACGCAGTATTTT. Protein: CASSVGGAGTSTDTQYF.

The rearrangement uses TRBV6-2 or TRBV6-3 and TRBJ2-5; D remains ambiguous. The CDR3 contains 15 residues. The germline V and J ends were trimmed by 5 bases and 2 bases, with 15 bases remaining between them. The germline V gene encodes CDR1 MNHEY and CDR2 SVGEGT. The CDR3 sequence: CASSDWTTDQETQYF. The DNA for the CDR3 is TGTGCCAGCAGTGACTGGACCACCGATCAAGAGACCCAGTACTTC.

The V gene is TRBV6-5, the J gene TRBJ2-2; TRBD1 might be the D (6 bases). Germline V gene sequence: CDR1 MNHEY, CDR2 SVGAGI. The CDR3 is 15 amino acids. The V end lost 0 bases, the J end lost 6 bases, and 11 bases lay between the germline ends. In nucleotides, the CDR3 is TGTGCCAGCAGTTACTCCCCAGGGGTCCCCGGGGAGCTGTTTTTT. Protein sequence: CASSYSPGVPGELFF.

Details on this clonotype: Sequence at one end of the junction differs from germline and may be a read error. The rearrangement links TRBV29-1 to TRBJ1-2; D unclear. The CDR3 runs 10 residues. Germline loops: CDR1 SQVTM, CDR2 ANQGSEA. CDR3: CSVGLDQRAF. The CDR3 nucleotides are TGCAGCGTTGGTTTGGACCAGCGGGCCTTC.

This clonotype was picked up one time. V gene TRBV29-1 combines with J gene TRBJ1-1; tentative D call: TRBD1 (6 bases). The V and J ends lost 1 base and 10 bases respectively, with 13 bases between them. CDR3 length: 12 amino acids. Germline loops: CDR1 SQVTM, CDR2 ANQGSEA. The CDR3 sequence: CSVEGQALGAFF. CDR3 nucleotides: TGCAGCGTTGAAGGACAGGCGCTTGGAGCTTTCTTT.

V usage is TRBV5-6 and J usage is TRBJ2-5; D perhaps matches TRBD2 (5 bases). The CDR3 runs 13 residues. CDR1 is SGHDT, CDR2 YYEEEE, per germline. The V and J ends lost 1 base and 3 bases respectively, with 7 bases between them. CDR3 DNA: TGTGCCAGCAGCTTGAGGCGGGAAGAGACCCAGTACTTC. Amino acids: CASSLRREETQYF.

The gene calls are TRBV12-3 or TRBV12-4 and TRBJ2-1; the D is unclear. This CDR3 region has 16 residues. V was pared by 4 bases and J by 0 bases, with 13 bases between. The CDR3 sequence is CASSSNPGSSYNEQFF. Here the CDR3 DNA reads TGTGCCAGCAGTTCGAACCCCGGAAGCTCCTACAATGAGCAGTTCTTC.

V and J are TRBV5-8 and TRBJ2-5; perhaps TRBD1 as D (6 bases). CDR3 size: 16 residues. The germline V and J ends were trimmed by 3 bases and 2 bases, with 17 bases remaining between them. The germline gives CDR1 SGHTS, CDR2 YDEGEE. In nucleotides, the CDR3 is TGTGCCAGCAGCTCGGACAGCGAGGTGTGGCAAGAGACCCAGTACTTC. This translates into CASSSDSEVWQETQYF. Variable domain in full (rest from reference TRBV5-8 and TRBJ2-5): EAGVTQSPTHLIKTRGQQATLRCSPISGHTSVYWYQQALGLGLQFLLWYDEGEERNRGNFPPRFSGRQFPNYSSELNVNALELEDSALYLCASSSDSEVWQETQYFGPGTRLLVL.

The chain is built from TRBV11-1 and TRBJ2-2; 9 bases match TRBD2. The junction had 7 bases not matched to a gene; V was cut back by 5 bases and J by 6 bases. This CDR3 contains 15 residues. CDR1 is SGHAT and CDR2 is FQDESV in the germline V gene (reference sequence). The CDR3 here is CASSPVVAGAGELFF. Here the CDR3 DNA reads TGTGCCAGCAGCCCAGTGGTAGCGGGGGCCGGGGAGCTGTTTTTT.

The chain's CDR3 is CASSIAGQDRDSSYEQYF. In nucleotides, the CDR3 is TGTGCCAGTAGTATAGCAGGACAGGACCGGGACAGCTCCTACGAGCAGTACTTC. The V and J genes are TRBV19 and TRBJ2-7; 7 bases line up with TRBD1. The CDR3 has 18 amino acids. Trimming took 1 base from V and 0 from J; bases not matched to a gene: 12. Germline V gene lookup returns CDR1 LNHDA and CDR2 SQIVND (reference sequence).

CDR3 sequence (DNA): TGTGCCAGCAGCCAAGAAAGCTTAGGGACAGATACGCAGTATTTT. Its translation: CASSQESLGTDTQYF. The chain links TRBV3-1 to TRBJ2-3; no definite D call. CDR3 size: 15 residues. Germline-derived CDR1 and CDR2 are LGHDT and YNNKEL (reference sequence). V lost 0 bases and J lost 3, with 10 bases in between.

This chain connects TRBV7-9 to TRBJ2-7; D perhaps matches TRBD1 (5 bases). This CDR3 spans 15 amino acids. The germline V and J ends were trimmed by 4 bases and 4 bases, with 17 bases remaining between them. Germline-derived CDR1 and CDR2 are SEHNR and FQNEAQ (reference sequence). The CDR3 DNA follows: TGTGCCAGCAGCTCGCGATATACCCAGGGTTACGAGCAGTACTTC. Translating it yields CASSSRYTQGYEQYF.

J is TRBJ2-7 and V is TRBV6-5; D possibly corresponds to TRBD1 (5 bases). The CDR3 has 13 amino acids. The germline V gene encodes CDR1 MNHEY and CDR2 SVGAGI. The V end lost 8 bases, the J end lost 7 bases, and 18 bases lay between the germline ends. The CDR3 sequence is CASCPTALGEQYF. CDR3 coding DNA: TGTGCCAGCTGTCCGACAGCGTTGGGGGAGCAGTACTTC.

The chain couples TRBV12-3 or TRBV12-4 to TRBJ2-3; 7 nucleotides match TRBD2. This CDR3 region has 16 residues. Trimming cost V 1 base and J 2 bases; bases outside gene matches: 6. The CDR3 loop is CASSLGERGYTDTQYF. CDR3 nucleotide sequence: TGTGCCAGCAGTTTAGGCGAGCGGGGCTACACAGATACGCAGTATTTT.

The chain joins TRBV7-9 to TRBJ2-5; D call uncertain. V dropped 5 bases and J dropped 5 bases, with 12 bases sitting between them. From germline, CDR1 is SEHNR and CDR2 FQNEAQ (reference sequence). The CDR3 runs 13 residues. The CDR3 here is CASSHGGLETQYF. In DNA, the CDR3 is TGTGCCAGCAGCCACGGTGGATTGGAGACCCAGTACTTC.

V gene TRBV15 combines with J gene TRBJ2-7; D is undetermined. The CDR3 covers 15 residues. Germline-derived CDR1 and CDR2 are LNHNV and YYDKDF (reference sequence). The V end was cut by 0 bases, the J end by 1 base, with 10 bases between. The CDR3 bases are TGTGCCACCAGCAGAGACTACACAGCATCCTACGAGCAGTACTTC. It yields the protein CATSRDYTASYEQYF.

The CDR3 reads CASSQERRLYNEQFF. The CDR3 region has the DNA TGTGCCAGCAGCCAAGAACGGAGACTATACAATGAGCAGTTCTTC. The rearrangement joins TRBV14 to TRBJ2-1, with D perhaps TRBD2 (5 bases). This CDR3 spans 15 amino acids. CDR1 and CDR2 from the germline V gene are SGHDN and FVKESK. Trimming removed 0 bases at V and 4 bases at J, with 10 bases between.

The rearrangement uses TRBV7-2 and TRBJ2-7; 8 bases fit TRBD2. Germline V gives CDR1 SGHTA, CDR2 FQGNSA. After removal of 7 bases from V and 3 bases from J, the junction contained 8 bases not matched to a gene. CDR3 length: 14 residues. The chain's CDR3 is CASNYGSGGYEQYF. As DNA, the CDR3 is TGTGCCAGCAACTATGGCAGCGGGGGCTACGAGCAGTACTTC.

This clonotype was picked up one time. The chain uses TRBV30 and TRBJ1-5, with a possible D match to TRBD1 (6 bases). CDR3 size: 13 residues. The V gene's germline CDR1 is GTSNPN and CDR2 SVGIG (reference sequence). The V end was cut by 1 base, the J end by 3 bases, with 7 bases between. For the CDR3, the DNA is TGTGCCTGGAGTGGACAGGACAATCAGCCCCAGCATTTT. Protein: CAWSGQDNQPQHF.

In DNA form, the CDR3 reads TGTGCCAGCAGCATACGACAGGAGCCTTTCTATGGCTACACCTTC. Residues: CASSIRQEPFYGYTF. This chain links TRBV9 with TRBJ1-2, with D possibly being TRBD1 (6 bases). Trimming removed 4 bases from V and 4 bases from J, with 17 bases in between. Germline loops: CDR1 SGDLS, CDR2 YYNGEE. The CDR3 length is 15 residues.

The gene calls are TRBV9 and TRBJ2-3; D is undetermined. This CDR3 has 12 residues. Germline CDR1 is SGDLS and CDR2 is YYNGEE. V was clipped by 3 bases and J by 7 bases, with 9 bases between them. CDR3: CASSGLDNTQYF. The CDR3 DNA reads TGTGCCAGCAGCGGTCTAGATAATACGCAGTATTTT.

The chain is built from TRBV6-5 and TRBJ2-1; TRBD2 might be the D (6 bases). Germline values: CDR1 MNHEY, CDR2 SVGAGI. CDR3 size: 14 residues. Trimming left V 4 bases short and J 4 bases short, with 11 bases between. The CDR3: CASSWGERYNEQFF. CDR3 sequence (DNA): TGTGCCAGCAGTTGGGGGGAGCGGTACAATGAGCAGTTCTTC.

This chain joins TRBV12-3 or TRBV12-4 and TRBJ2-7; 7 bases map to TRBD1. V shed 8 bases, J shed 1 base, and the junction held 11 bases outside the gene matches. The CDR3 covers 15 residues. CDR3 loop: CASSLAPGQSYEQYF. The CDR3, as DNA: TGTGCCAGCTCCCTCGCTCCGGGACAGTCCTACGAGCAGTACTTC.

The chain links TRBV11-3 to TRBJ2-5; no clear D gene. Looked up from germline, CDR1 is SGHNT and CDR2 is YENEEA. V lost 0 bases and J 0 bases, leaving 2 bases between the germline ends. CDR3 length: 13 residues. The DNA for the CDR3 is TGTGCCAGCAGCTTAGAGTACCAAGAGACCCAGTACTTC. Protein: CASSLEYQETQYF.